By its share, the clone carrying this TCR beta chain is large. Its target is unknown. Study-level points and caveats: Greatest tumor Treg TCR overlap was with tumor naive CD4+ cells.

Amplification of TRBV12-4/TRBJ1-2 clonotypes used adaptor-ligated barcode primers. TCRdb reprocessed the multiplex PCR reads with MiXCR, giving one entry per CDR3 protein. The sample lists some 420 distinct CDR3 sequences, 20% to 25% occurring once. Germline trimming cut 6 bases from V and 8 bases from J; bases unmatched to any gene: 6. There are 12 residues in the CDR3. This chain connects TRBV12-3 or TRBV12-4 to TRBJ1-2, with 7 nucleotides matching TRBD1. This clonotype was obtained from a female donor with breast cancer. The specimen sequenced was naive CD4+ T cells sorted from blood. Subset denoted: naive CD4+ T cells, CD4+CD45RA+CD25-. CDR3 residues: CASSHRGRGYTF. The CDR3 DNA follows: TGTGCCAGCAGCCACAGGGGTAGGGGCTACACCTTC.